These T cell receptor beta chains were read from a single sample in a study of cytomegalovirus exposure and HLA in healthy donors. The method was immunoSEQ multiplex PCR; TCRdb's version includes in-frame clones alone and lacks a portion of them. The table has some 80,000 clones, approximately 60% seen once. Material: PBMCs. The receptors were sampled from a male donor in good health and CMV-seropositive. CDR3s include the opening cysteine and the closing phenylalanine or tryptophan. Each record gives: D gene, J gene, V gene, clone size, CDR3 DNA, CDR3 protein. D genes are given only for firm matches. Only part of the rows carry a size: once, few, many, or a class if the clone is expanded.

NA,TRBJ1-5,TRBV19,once,TGTGCCAGTACTCGGGACACCAACAATCAGCCCCAGCATTTT,CASTRDTNNQPQHF
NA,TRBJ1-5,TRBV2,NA,TGTGCCAGCAGTGTCGAAGGGGGTCAGCCCCAGCATTTT,CASSVEGGQPQHF
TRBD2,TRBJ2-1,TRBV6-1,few,TGTGCCAGCAGGGCTAGCGGGAGCCGGTTGAATGAGCAGTTCTTC,CASRASGSRLNEQFF
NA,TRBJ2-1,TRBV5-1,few,TGCGCCAGCAGCTCTCAGACAGGAAATGAGCAGTTCTTC,CASSSQTGNEQFF
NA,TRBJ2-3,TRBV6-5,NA,TGTGCCAGCAGTTCCCCGTCCTCCTCCACAGATACGCAGTATTTT,CASSSPSSSTDTQYF
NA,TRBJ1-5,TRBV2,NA,TGTGCCAGCAGAGGACTGGGGGGTCAGCCCCAGCATTTT,CASRGLGGQPQHF
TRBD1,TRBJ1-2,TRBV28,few,TGTGCCAGCACTCACAGGGGGTCGGGCTATGGCTACACCTTC,CASTHRGSGYGYTF
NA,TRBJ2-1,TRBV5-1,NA,TGCGCCAGCAGCTTAGGAGGAGGAGGATACAATGAGCAGTTCTTC,CASSLGGGGYNEQFF
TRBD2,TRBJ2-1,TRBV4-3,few,TGCGCCAGCAGCCAGGGACTAGCGGGAGAACAGGAGCAGTTCTTC,CASSQGLAGEQEQFF
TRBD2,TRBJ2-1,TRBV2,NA,TGTGCCAGCAGTGAAGCGGGAGGGCCGGTCATTGAGCAGTTCTTC,CASSEAGGPVIEQFF
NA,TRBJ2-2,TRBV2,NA,TGTGCCAGCAGTGGAAGGGAGGATTACCAGGGCACCGGGGAGCTGTTTTTT,CASSGREDYQGTGELFF
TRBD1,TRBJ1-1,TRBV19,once,TGTGCCAGTACTGGGACAGGGGGTAAGACCACTGAAGCTTTCTTT,CASTGTGGKTTEAFF
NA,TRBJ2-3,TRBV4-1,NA,TGCGCCAGCAGCCATACAGGGTCCGATACGCAGTATTTT,CASSHTGSDTQYF
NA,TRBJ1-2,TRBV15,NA,TGTGCCACCAGCAGAGATTATGGGGGGGGCTACACCTTC,CATSRDYGGGYTF
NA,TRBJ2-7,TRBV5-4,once,TGTGCCAGCAGCTTAACCGGGAACGAGCAGTACTTC,CASSLTGNEQYF